These T cell receptor beta chains were read from a single sample in a study of CD8 T cells in ankylosing spondylitis. TCRdb re-derived calls from the 5' RACE reads in MiXCR, one entry per CDR3 protein. The sample comprises about 700,000 distinct CDR3 sequences, around 17% of which are singletons, and under 20% rests with the top ten. Sequenced input: blood, either unsorted or a sorted T cell fraction (not recorded which). The source is a male donor with ankylosing spondylitis. The CDR3 runs from the conserved cysteine through the conserved F or W. The D gene is left open where the match is weak. Size tells how often a clone was seen (once, few, many) or the class of an expanded clone, and some rows leave it out.

cdr3_length: 17; d_call: TRBD2; j_call: TRBJ2-1; clone_size: NA; v_call: TRBV7-9; cdr3_aa: CASSTASGQSSYNEQFF; cdr3_nt: TGTGCCAGCAGCACCGCTAGCGGTCAAAGCTCCTACAATGAGCAGTTCTTC
cdr3_length: 14; d_call: NA; j_call: TRBJ1-2; clone_size: NA; v_call: TRBV20-1; cdr3_aa: CSAREEGIGLGYTF; cdr3_nt: TGCAGTGCTAGAGAGGAGGGGATTGGTTTGGGCTACACCTTC
cdr3_length: 17; d_call: TRBD1; j_call: TRBJ2-2; clone_size: NA; v_call: TRBV11-1; cdr3_aa: CASSPQAGTGHTGELFF; cdr3_nt: TGTGCCAGCAGCCCCCAAGCCGGGACAGGACACACCGGGGAGCTGTTTTTT
cdr3_length: 15; d_call: TRBD1; j_call: TRBJ2-3; clone_size: NA; v_call: TRBV20-1; cdr3_aa: CSGLGRNRGPDTQYF; cdr3_nt: TGCAGTGGTCTAGGTCGGAACAGGGGCCCAGATACGCAGTATTTT
cdr3_length: 14; d_call: NA; j_call: TRBJ1-1; clone_size: many; v_call: TRBV12-3/TRBV12-4; cdr3_aa: CASSARRVNTEAFF; cdr3_nt: TGTGCCAGCAGTGCCCGGCGGGTGAACACTGAAGCTTTCTTT
cdr3_length: 14; d_call: TRBD1; j_call: TRBJ2-1; clone_size: few; v_call: TRBV5-1; cdr3_aa: CASKVGQGYNEQFF; cdr3_nt: TGCGCCAGCAAAGTGGGACAGGGTTACAATGAGCAGTTCTTC
cdr3_length: 13; d_call: NA; j_call: TRBJ1-5; clone_size: NA; v_call: TRBV5-1; cdr3_aa: CAKGHPRVQPQHF; cdr3_nt: TGCGCCAAGGGACACCCTCGGGTTCAGCCCCAGCATTTT
cdr3_length: 15; d_call: NA; j_call: TRBJ1-1; clone_size: few; v_call: TRBV10-3; cdr3_aa: CAISESPGGNTEAFF; cdr3_nt: TGTGCCATCAGTGAGTCTCCGGGGGGGAACACTGAAGCTTTCTTT
cdr3_length: 17; d_call: TRBD1; j_call: TRBJ2-2; clone_size: NA; v_call: TRBV7-9; cdr3_aa: CASSLYAGTANTGELFF; cdr3_nt: TGTGCCAGCAGCCTCTATGCCGGGACAGCGAACACCGGGGAGCTGTTTTTT
cdr3_length: 13; d_call: TRBD2; j_call: TRBJ2-1; clone_size: few; v_call: TRBV29-1; cdr3_aa: CSARLAGVLEQFF; cdr3_nt: TGCAGCGCCAGACTAGCGGGAGTGCTCGAGCAGTTCTTC
cdr3_length: 14; d_call: TRBD1; j_call: TRBJ1-1; clone_size: NA; v_call: TRBV6-2/TRBV6-3; cdr3_aa: CASSWTGINTEAFF; cdr3_nt: TGTGCCAGCAGTTGGACAGGCATAAACACTGAAGCTTTCTTT
cdr3_length: 13; d_call: NA; j_call: TRBJ1-5; clone_size: few; v_call: TRBV12-3/TRBV12-4; cdr3_aa: CASSLMGSQPQHF; cdr3_nt: TGTGCCAGCAGCCTTATGGGGTCTCAGCCCCAGCATTTT
cdr3_length: 12; d_call: NA; j_call: TRBJ2-1; clone_size: NA; v_call: TRBV18; cdr3_aa: CASSPPRDEQFF; cdr3_nt: TGTGCCAGCTCACCACCCAGGGATGAGCAGTTCTTC
cdr3_length: 13; d_call: TRBD2; j_call: TRBJ2-3; clone_size: NA; v_call: TRBV12-3/TRBV12-4; cdr3_aa: CASSSLAADTQYF; cdr3_nt: TGTGCCAGCAGTTCACTAGCGGCAGATACGCAGTATTTT
cdr3_length: 15; d_call: NA; j_call: TRBJ1-6; clone_size: NA; v_call: TRBV6-5; cdr3_aa: CASSSSDSASPPLHF; cdr3_nt: TGTGCCAGCAGTTCCTCGGACAGTGCATCGCCACCCCTCCACTTT
cdr3_length: 13; d_call: NA; j_call: TRBJ1-5; clone_size: NA; v_call: TRBV3-1; cdr3_aa: CASSQGGGGPQHF; cdr3_nt: TGTGCCAGCAGCCAAGGGGGGGGCGGGCCCCAGCATTTT
cdr3_length: 15; d_call: NA; j_call: TRBJ1-4; clone_size: few; v_call: TRBV6-5; cdr3_aa: CASSYGRAGSEKLFF; cdr3_nt: TGTGCCAGCAGTTACGGCAGGGCGGGAAGTGAAAAACTGTTTTTT